This T cell receptor (beta chain) was sequenced during a study of Graves' ophthalmopathy and Graves' hyperthyroidism. Study-wide points: Blood repertoires reportedly contained most expanded thyroid clonotypes above 0.001 frequency.

This clonotype has at least ten counts. Its antigen is as yet unknown. CDR1 is SQVTM, CDR2 ANQGSEA, per germline. The CDR3 length is 12 residues. V lost 3 bases and J lost 2, with 7 bases in between. Pregnancy or lactation, uncontrolled infections and other autoimmune diseases were grounds for excluding patients. Amplified TCR beta CDR3 regions were obtained using RNA transcripts as template. An initial RT-PCR round employing HTBI primers preceded a second-round multiplex PCR. TCRdb passed the multiplex PCR reads through MiXCR, listing each CDR3 protein once. The sample lists some 1.1 million distinct CDR3 sequences; about 38% were seen once.

The TCR comes from an adult man with Graves' hyperthyroidism. The V gene is TRBV29-1, the J gene TRBJ1-2; no clear D. The source material was peripheral blood or thyroid tissue (not recorded which). This CDR3 is CSVEGLNYGYTF. CDR3 bases: TGCAGCGTTGAGGGTCTAAACTATGGCTACACCTTC.